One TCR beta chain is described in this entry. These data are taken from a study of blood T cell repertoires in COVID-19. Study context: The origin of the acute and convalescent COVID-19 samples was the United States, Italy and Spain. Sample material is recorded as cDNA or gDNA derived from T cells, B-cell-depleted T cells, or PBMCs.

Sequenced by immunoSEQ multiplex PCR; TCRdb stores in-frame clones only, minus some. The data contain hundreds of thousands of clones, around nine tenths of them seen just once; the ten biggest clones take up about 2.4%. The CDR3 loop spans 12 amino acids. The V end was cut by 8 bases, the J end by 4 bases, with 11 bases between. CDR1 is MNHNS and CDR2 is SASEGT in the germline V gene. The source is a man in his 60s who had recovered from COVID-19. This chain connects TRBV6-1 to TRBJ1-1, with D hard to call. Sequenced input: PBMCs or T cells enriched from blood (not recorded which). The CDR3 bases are TGTGCCAGCGTTTCTGTGTTCACTGAAGCTTTCTTT. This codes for CASVSVFTEAFF.